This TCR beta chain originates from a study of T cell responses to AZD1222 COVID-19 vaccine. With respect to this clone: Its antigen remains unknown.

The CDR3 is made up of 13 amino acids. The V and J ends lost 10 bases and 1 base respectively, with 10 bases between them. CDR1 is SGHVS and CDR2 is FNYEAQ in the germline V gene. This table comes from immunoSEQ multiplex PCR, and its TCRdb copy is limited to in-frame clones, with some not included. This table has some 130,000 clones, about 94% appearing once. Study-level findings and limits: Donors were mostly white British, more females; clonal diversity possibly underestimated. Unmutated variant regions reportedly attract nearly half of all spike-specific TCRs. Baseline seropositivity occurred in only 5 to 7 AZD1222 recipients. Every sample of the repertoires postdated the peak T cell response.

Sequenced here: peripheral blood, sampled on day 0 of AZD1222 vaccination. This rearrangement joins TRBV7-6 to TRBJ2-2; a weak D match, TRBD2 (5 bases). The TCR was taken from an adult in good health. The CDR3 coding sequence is TGTGCCATTGGAGGCCGGAACACCGGGGAGCTGTTTTTT. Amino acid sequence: CAIGGRNTGELFF.